This T cell receptor beta chain was identified in a study of CD8 T cells in ankylosing spondylitis. General study findings and limits: Reports say disease-linked clones showed up significantly more in matched ankylosing spondylitis synovial fluid. CD8+ by phenotype, disease-linked clones were relatively rare in peripheral blood. Before this, some motif variants had been reported in reactive arthritis synovial fluid and blood. Seemingly characteristic of ankylosing spondylitis blood was a TCR beta motif consisting of about 8 highly homologous variants.

Quantitative molecular-barcoded 5'-RACE generated the TCR beta libraries. MiXCR, applied by TCRdb to the 5' RACE reads, yields one record per CDR3 protein. Among over 600,000 distinct CDR3 sequences listed, around a fifth were seen once. V lost 5 bases to trimming and J lost 4 bases, with 18 bases between them. Germline V gives CDR1 DFQATT, CDR2 SNEGSKA (reference sequence). The CDR3 runs 15 residues. Note on this clonotype: Its antigen is not identified.

This clonotype was obtained from a male donor with ankylosing spondylitis. The material sequenced was blood, either unsorted or a sorted T cell fraction (not recorded which). The gene calls are TRBV20-1 and TRBJ1-3; no definite D call. This CDR3 reads CSARPFDGPGNTIYF. Here the CDR3 DNA reads TGCAGTGCTCGACCTTTCGACGGGCCCGGAAACACCATATATTTT.